This T cell receptor (beta chain) was captured in a study of low-dose radiotherapy and immunotherapy resistance in tumors. Background on the study: A dose of 0.5 Gy per fraction was delivered to Cohort 1 every 2 weeks, for a total of 6.5 Gy.

This clonotype was counted ten times or more. Covering alpha and beta chains, TRAV- and TRBV-specific primers were used for the first-strand cDNA. The authors ran 20 PCR cycles to amplify TCRs with a constant-region primer and V-primer adapter. TCRdb used MiXCR to reprocess the reads, holding one entry per CDR3 protein. The sample contains around 100,000 distinct CDR3 sequences, 20% to 25% of which appear only once. Time point in this sample: after trial treatment. Treatment meaning: LDRT plus nivolumab, ipilimumab, low-dose cyclophosphamide and aspirin (RACIN trial). Donors, who were enrolled in a single-arm phase I dose-escalation trial, received nivolumab, ipilimumab, aspirin, low-dose cyclophosphamide and low-dose radiotherapy. CDR3 length: 14 amino acids. Germline V CDR1 and CDR2: MNHEY, SVGEGT. Deletions cut 4 bases from V and 0 bases from J, with 8 bases between.

The source material was PBMCs, sampled after low-dose radiotherapy plus immunotherapy. This TCR was sampled from a female donor with ovarian cancer. V and J are TRBV6-2 or TRBV6-3 and TRBJ2-3; D is ambiguous. CDR3 sequence reads: CASSSLGSTDTQYF. The CDR3 DNA sequence: TGTGCCAGCAGTTCTTTAGGAAGCACAGATACGCAGTATTTT.